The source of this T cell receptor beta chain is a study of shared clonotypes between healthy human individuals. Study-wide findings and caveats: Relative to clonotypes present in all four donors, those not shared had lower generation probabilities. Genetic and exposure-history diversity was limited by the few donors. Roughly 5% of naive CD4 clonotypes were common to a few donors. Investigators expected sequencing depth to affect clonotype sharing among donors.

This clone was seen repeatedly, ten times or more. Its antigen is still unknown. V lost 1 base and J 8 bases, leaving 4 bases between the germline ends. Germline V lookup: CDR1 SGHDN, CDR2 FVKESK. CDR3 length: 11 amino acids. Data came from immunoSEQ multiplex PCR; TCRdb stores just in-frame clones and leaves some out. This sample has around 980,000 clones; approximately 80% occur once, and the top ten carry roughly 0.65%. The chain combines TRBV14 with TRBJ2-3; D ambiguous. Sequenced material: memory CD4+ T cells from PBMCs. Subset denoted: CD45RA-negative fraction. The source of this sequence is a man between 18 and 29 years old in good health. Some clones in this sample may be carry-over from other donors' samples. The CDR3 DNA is TGTGCCAGCAGCCAAGGTTTTACGCAGTATTTT. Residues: CASSQGFTQYF.